This record looks at one T cell receptor (beta chain) sequence and its context. Antigen specificity is unknown. Trimming stripped 0 bases from V and 7 bases from J, with 10 bases between. Germline V gene sequence: CDR1 SQVTM, CDR2 ANQGSEA. The CDR3 is made up of 12 amino acids. The data derive from a study of T cell repertoires in cytomegalovirus infection. Study findings and constraints: Identification of carriers of CMV plus the relevant HLA was achieved through cumulative public TCR beta family frequency. Dominating the ex vivo response were HLA-C-restricted CMV-specific TCR beta clonotypes.

TCRdb independently ran MiXCR on the reads; one entry per CDR3 protein. The table has about a million distinct CDR3 sequences, 31% seen once; the top ten hold around 15%. The chain recombines TRBV29-1 with TRBJ2-7; D unclear. This TCR was sampled from a human donor in good health (CMV status not recorded). Some clones in this sample may be carry-over from other donors' samples. The specimen comprised cultured CD8+ T cells from PBMCs, sampled from culture after CMV antigen stimulation. CDR3 protein: CSVEDLRREQYF. The CDR3 DNA follows: TGCAGCGTTGAAGATCTCAGGCGGGAGCAGTACTTC.